These T cell receptor beta chains were read from a single sample in a study of T cells expressing NK-cell markers. With the 5' RACE reads reprocessed, TCRdb shows one record per CDR3 protein and no DNA. The sample totals approximately 380,000 distinct CDR3 sequences. Specimen: blood T cells: a sorted CD56 or NKG2C T cell subset, CD4+ or CD8+ T cells, or bulk PBMC T cells (not recorded which). Receptors were obtained from a man aged 18-70 years in good health. Both conserved end residues are part of each CDR3.

J,V,CDR3
TRBJ2-3,TRBV4-1,CASSDHRLATFKGDTQYF
TRBJ2-7,TRBV18,CASSTTLDLSEQYF
TRBJ2-1,TRBV6-2/TRBV6-3,CASSWSWTLPYNEQFF
TRBJ2-3,TRBV10-3,CACMGDRGGDTQYF
TRBJ1-5,TRBV29-1,CSVEPLQPQHF
TRBJ2-3,TRBV3-1,CASSQNSAGTHTDTQYF
TRBJ2-3,TRBV5-6,CASSRSGGGDTQYF
TRBJ1-1,TRBV18,CASSPGREAEAFF
TRBJ1-6,TRBV12-3/TRBV12-4,CASSWDGGTLHF
TRBJ2-7,TRBV5-6,CASSPDGGQYEQYF
TRBJ1-1,TRBV5-1,CASSLFRDRGLGNTEAFF
TRBJ2-7,TRBV6-2/TRBV6-3,CASRPPDRIYEQYF
TRBJ1-1,TRBV28,CASSLTMGLLAFF
TRBJ1-1,TRBV6-1,CATHRGHTEAFF
TRBJ2-7,TRBV10-3,CAISPGGPTNEQYF
TRBJ2-7,TRBV2,CATGLAGGPYEQYF
TRBJ2-4,TRBV7-3,CASSLMSRTSGGEAKNIQYF
TRBJ2-2,TRBV12-3/TRBV12-4,CASSFRARQRTNTGELFF
TRBJ2-5,TRBV15,CATSRDRDRGPYNQETQYF
TRBJ1-1,TRBV29-1,CSVGGVLYTEAFF
TRBJ2-3,TRBV7-8,CASSFWTGKTDTQYF
TRBJ2-2,TRBV2,CAIFRVGQFGELFF
TRBJ2-7,TRBV20-1,CSAIKGAAHYEQYF
TRBJ1-2,TRBV6-2/TRBV6-3,CASSYSGRVGSGYTF
TRBJ2-1,TRBV19,CASRTPVGHHNEQFF
TRBJ2-5,TRBV7-6,CASSALGNRGKETQYF
TRBJ1-5,TRBV28,CASLTPGRGSNQPQHF
TRBJ2-5,TRBV29-1,CSVVLRGGGVTQYF
TRBJ1-4,TRBV2,CASSEGSSRGREKLFF
TRBJ1-6,TRBV3-1,CASSPQSYNSPLHF
TRBJ2-1,TRBV6-5,CASSSRFRGASYNEQFF
TRBJ1-6,TRBV27,CASSFLSSHPYNSPLHF
TRBJ2-2,TRBV6-1,CASSKGTGSGTGELFF
TRBJ2-6,TRBV6-2/TRBV6-3,CASLGFRAGANVLTF
TRBJ1-1,TRBV29-1,CSVAGHRGNTEAFF
TRBJ1-4,TRBV3-1,CASSPGGRPATNEKLFF
TRBJ2-5,TRBV7-9,CASRKGGLEETQYF
TRBJ2-2,TRBV11-2,CASSAHDRGGTGELFF
TRBJ2-3,TRBV5-1,CASSPGMLADTQYF
TRBJ1-1,TRBV7-2,CASSLTTGGVMNTEAFF
TRBJ1-6,TRBV7-2,CASSSKSGSSPLHF